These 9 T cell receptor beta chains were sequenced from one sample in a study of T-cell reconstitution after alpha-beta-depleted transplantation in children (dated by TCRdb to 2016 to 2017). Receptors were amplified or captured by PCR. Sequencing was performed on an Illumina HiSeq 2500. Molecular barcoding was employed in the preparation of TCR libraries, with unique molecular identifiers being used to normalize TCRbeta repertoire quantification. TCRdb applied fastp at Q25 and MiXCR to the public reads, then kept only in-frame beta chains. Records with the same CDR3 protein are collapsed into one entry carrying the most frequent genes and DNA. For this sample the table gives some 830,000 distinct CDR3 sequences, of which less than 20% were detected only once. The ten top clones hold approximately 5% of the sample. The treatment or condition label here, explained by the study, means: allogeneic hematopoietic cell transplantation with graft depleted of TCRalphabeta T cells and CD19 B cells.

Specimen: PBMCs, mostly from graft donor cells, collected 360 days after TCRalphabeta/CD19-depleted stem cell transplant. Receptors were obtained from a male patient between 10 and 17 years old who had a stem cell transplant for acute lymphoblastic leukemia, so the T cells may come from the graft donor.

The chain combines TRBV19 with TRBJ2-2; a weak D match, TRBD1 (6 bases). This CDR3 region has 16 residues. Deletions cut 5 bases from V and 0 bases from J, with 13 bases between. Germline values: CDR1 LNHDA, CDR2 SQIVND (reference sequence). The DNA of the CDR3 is TGTGCCAGTAGTGCCACCGGGACAACGAACACCGGGGAGCTGTTTTTT. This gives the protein CASSATGTTNTGELFF.

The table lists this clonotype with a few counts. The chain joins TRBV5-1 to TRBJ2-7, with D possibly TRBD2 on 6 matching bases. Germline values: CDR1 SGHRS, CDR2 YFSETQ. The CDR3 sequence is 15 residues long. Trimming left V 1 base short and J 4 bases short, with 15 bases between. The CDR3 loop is CASSLQGGNLYEQYF. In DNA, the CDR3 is TGCGCCAGCAGCTTGCAAGGAGGGAACTTGTACGAGCAGTACTTC.

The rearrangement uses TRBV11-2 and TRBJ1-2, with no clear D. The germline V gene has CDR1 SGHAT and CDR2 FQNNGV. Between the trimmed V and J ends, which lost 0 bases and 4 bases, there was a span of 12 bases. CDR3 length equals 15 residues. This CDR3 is CASSLDPGGPYGYTF. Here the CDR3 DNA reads TGTGCCAGCAGCTTAGATCCAGGAGGGCCCTATGGCTACACCTTC.

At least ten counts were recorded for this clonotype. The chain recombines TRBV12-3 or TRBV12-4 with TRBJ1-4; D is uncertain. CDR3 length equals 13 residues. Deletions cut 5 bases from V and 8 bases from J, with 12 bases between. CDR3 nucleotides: TGTGCCAGCAGTCAACGGCAAAGCGAAAAACTGTTTTTT. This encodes CASSQRQSEKLFF.

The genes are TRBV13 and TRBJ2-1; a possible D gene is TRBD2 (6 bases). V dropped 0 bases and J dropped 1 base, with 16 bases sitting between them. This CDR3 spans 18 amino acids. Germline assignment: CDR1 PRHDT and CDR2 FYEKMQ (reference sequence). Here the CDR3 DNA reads TGTGCCAGCAGCTTAGGCCGAACCGGCGGGGAGTCCTACAATGAGCAGTTCTTC. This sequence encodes CASSLGRTGGESYNEQFF.

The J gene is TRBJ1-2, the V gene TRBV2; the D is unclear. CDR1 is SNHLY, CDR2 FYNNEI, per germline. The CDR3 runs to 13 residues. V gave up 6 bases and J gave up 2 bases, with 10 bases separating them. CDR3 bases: TGTGCCAGCAGGGCAGGACGGAACTATGGCTACACCTTC. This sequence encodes CASRAGRNYGYTF.

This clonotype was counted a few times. This CDR3 is CATSRDRGDSYNEQFF. CDR3 DNA: TGTGCCACCAGCAGAGATCGGGGGGACTCCTACAATGAGCAGTTCTTC. The chain couples TRBV15 to TRBJ2-1; TRBD2 agrees at 7 bases. Trimming took 0 bases from V and 0 from J; bases not matched to a gene: 2. This CDR3 comprises 16 residues. Germline assignment: CDR1 LNHNV and CDR2 YYDKDF (reference sequence). Filled out from reference TRBV15 and TRBJ2-1, the complete variable domain reads DAMVIQNPRYQVTQFGKPVTLSCSQTLNHNVMYWYQQKSSQAPKLLFHYYDKDFNNEADTPDNFQSRRPNTSFCFLDIRSPGLGDTAMYLCATSRDRGDSYNEQFFGPGTRLTVL.

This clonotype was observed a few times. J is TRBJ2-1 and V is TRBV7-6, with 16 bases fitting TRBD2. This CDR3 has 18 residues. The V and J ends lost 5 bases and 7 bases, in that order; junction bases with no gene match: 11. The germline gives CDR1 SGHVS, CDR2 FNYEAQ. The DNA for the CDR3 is TGTGCCAGCAGCAACCTCTTAGGGACTAGCGGGAGGGTAAATGAGCAGTTCTTC. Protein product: CASSNLLGTSGRVNEQFF.

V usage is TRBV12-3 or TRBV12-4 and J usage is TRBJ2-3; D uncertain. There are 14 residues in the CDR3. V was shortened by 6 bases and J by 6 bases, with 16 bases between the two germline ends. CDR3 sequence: CASSLRRIRDTQYF. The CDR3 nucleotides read TGTGCCAGCAGCCTAAGGCGCATAAGGGATACGCAGTATTTT.